The source of this T cell receptor (beta chain) is a study of cytomegalovirus exposure and HLA in healthy donors. As to this clone: Its antigen is unknown.

The PCR contained 60 Vbeta and 13 Jbeta primers. Measured with immunoSEQ multiplex PCR; TCRdb has only the in-frame clones, and not every one. The sample lists under 150,000 clones, approximately 78% occurring once. The CDR3 has 15 amino acids. With V trimmed by 4 bases and J by 0 bases, 4 bases remained unmatched. Germline V gene sequence: CDR1 SGHDT, CDR2 YYEEEE. Study results and caveats: Links to common viral pathogens appeared, in a later analysis, for several of the most significant clusters. Altogether, 150 to 200 TCR beta chains were recorded as cytomegalovirus-associated. Associated with HLA alleles at 0.05 false discovery rate in a later analysis were 17,000 or so TCR beta sequences.

The material sequenced was PBMCs. V is TRBV5-6 and J is TRBJ2-7, with 10 nucleotides matching TRBD2. This receptor was obtained from a woman aged 40 to 50 in good health and CMV-seropositive. The CDR3 spells CASSMGLATSYEQYF. The CDR3 DNA reads TGTGCCAGCAGCATGGGACTAGCGACCTCCTACGAGCAGTACTTC.